This entry lists 19 T cell receptor beta chains sequenced from one sample in a study of memory CD4+ T cells and cytomegalovirus serostatus (dated by TCRdb to the late 2010s). Library preparation was by the immunoSEQ multiplex PCR assay. In its TCRdb copy, this immuneACCESS table keeps in-frame sequences only and misses some clones. Where compared with another copy, unresolved V genes explain less than half of these, and the others have no known cause. Across this sample there are about 61,000 clones, with around three quarters seen only once. Over 0.4% of the sample is taken by the ten largest. Single viable CD3+CD4+CD8-CD45RO+ cells were sorted as memory CD4+ T cells on a FACSAria II. The sample taken for sequencing was memory CD4+ T cells from blood. The receptor source for this set is an adult in good health and CMV-seronegative. Some clones in this sample may be carry-over from other donors' samples.

The chain uses TRBV6-4 and TRBJ2-2; the D gene is possibly TRBD1 (6 bases). Trimming removed 8 bases at V and 3 bases at J, with 13 bases between. Germline CDR1 and CDR2: MRHNA and SNTAGT. The CDR3 runs to 14 residues. CDR3 sequence: CASSLGADTGELFF. The CDR3 nucleotides read TGTGCCAGCTCCTTGGGGGCGGACACCGGGGAGCTGTTTTTT.

The chain is built from TRBV4-1 and TRBJ1-1; D is undetermined. From germline, CDR1 is MGHRA and CDR2 YSYEKL. Trimming cost V 8 bases and J 8 bases, with 18 bases left between them. The CDR3 sequence is 13 residues long. The CDR3 nucleotides are TGCGCCAGCTCCGATCCCGGGGATAGGGAAGCTTTCTTT. Amino acid sequence: CASSDPGDREAFF.

The genes are TRBV30 and TRBJ2-5; D might be TRBD2 (6 bases). Trimming shortened V by 0 bases and J by 5 bases, and 16 bases separated the two germline ends. In germline, CDR1 is GTSNPN, CDR2 SVGIG (reference sequence). The CDR3 is 15 residues long. The chain's CDR3 is CAWSVRTTPRETQYF. The CDR3 nucleotides read TGTGCCTGGAGTGTTCGGACTACCCCTCGGGAGACCCAGTACTTC.

V gene TRBV18 combines with J gene TRBJ2-1; tentative D call: TRBD2 (6 bases). The CDR3 length is 14 residues. The V gene's germline CDR1 is KGHSH and CDR2 LQKENI. With 3 bases removed from V and 5 bases from J, the gap between germline ends came to 11 bases. The chain's CDR3 is CASSPDSGNNEQFF. The CDR3, as DNA: TGTGCCAGCTCACCGGATAGCGGCAACAATGAGCAGTTCTTC.

The V gene is TRBV5-5, the J gene TRBJ2-3, with TRBD2 matching over 7 bases. The germline gives CDR1 SGHKS, CDR2 YYEKEE (reference sequence). V dropped 3 bases and J dropped 8; count of bases not matched to a gene: 15. CDR3 length: 16 amino acids. For the CDR3, the DNA is TGTGCCAGCAGCTCGGGCGGGACTAACTCCGGGGGTACGCAGTATTTT. It translates to CASSSGGTNSGGTQYF.

The V and J genes are TRBV7-9 and TRBJ1-1; tentatively, D is TRBD1 (6 bases). V was trimmed by 6 bases and J by 1 base, leaving 18 bases between them. The CDR3 is 16 amino acids. Per the germline V gene, CDR1 is SEHNR and CDR2 is FQNEAQ (reference sequence). CDR3 loop: CASRPMWGQGNTEAFF. CDR3 sequence (DNA): TGTGCCAGCAGACCCATGTGGGGGCAGGGGAACACTGAAGCTTTCTTT. The full variable domain, with the rest looked up from reference TRBV7-9 and TRBJ1-1, is DTGVSQNPRHKITKRGQNVTFRCDPISEHNRLYWYRQTLGQGPEFLTYFQNEAQLEKSRLLSDRFSAERPKGSFSTLEIQRTEQGDSAMYLCASRPMWGQGNTEAFFGQGTRLTVV.

J is TRBJ2-1 and V is TRBV18; 11 bases line up with TRBD2. The junction had 12 bases not matched to a gene; V was cut back by 6 bases and J by 8 bases. Germline V gene lookup returns CDR1 KGHSH and CDR2 LQKENI. The CDR3 is 16 amino acids. In DNA, the CDR3 is TGTGCCAGCTCGCGACTCTTAGCGGGAGGGAAGGATGAGCAGTTCTTC. This gives the protein CASSRLLAGGKDEQFF.

V and J are TRBV2 and TRBJ2-2; no clear D. V was shortened by 4 bases and J by 1 base, with 10 bases between the two germline ends. From germline, CDR1 is SNHLY and CDR2 FYNNEI. The CDR3 consists of 15 residues. CDR3 protein: CASSVTPLNTGELFF. In DNA form, the CDR3 reads TGTGCCAGCAGTGTGACACCTCTGAACACCGGGGAGCTGTTTTTT.

This chain joins TRBV4-2 and TRBJ2-7; D may match TRBD1 or TRBD2 (6 bases each). This CDR3 contains 15 residues. V was shortened by 2 bases and J by 3 bases, with 14 bases between the two germline ends. CDR1 and CDR2 (germline): LGHNA, YNFKEQ. Here the CDR3 reads CASSQRGDPNYEQYF. The CDR3 DNA reads TGTGCCAGCAGCCAAAGGGGGGACCCCAACTACGAGCAGTACTTC.

The genes are TRBV4-1 and TRBJ1-4; 7 bases map to TRBD1. Germline V CDR1 and CDR2: MGHRA, YSYEKL. This CDR3 is 16 amino acids long. J lost 8 bases, V lost 4 bases, and 13 bases had no gene match. The CDR3 DNA follows: TGCGCCAGCAGCCCAGGGGGGACGGGGTTACAGGAAAAACTGTTTTTT. It specifies CASSPGGTGLQEKLFF.

The chain combines TRBV7-2 with TRBJ2-5, with D maybe TRBD2 (6 bases). Germline-derived CDR1 and CDR2 are SGHTA and FQGNSA. Trimming took off 0 bases at V and 1 base at J, with 15 bases between the two ends. The CDR3 totals 17 residues. CDR3 sequence: CASSLAPLSGPQETQYF. The CDR3 bases are TGTGCCAGCAGCTTAGCCCCCTTAAGCGGGCCCCAAGAGACCCAGTACTTC.

The rearrangement links TRBV29-1 to TRBJ2-1, with 7 bases identical to TRBD2. The CDR3 runs to 14 residues. The trim removed 3 bases at V and 4 bases at J, leaving 6 bases unmatched. CDR1 and CDR2 from the germline V gene are SQVTM and ANQGSEA. The CDR3 DNA sequence: TGCAGCGTTGAGGGAGGGAAAGGGTACAATGAGCAGTTCTTC. It specifies CSVEGGKGYNEQFF.

This clone came up once. The chain joins TRBV30 to TRBJ2-7; D gene uncertain. This CDR3 contains 11 residues. Per germline, CDR1 GTSNPN and CDR2 SVGIG (reference sequence). Trimming left V 5 bases short and J 5 bases short, with 10 bases between. The CDR3, as DNA: TGTGCCTGGGTCTTGGGCGACGAGCAGTACTTC. Translation: CAWVLGDEQYF.

J is TRBJ1-5 and V is TRBV28; D ambiguous. Trimming removed 1 base from V and 0 bases from J, with 10 bases in between. CDR3 size: 16 residues. Germline V lookup: CDR1 MDHEN, CDR2 SYDVKM. Written as DNA, the CDR3 is TGTGCCAGCAGTTTATTTTCAGGCCATAGCAATCAGCCCCAGCATTTT. Protein product: CASSLFSGHSNQPQHF.

The rearrangement uses TRBV25-1 and TRBJ2-2; 8 bases line up with TRBD2. The CDR3 has 17 amino acids. Unmatched junction bases numbered 14, after V lost 6 bases and J lost 5 bases. CDR1 is MGHDK, CDR2 SYGVNS, per germline. This chain's CDR3 is CASSSGTSGGGTGELFF. CDR3 DNA sequence: TGTGCCAGCAGCAGCGGTACTAGCGGAGGGGGGACCGGGGAGCTGTTTTTT.

The chain combines TRBV20-1 with TRBJ1-2, with a weak D call TRBD1 (5 bases). The V end was cut by 7 bases, the J end by 8 bases, with 11 bases between. CDR3 size: 10 residues. CDR1 is DFQATT and CDR2 is SNEGSKA in the germline V gene (reference sequence). The CDR3 DNA sequence: TGCAGTGTTTCAGGGTTGGGCTACACCTTC. This sequence encodes CSVSGLGYTF.

V usage is TRBV6-6 and J usage is TRBJ1-1; D remains ambiguous. Germline V gene lookup returns CDR1 MNHNY and CDR2 SVGAGI (reference sequence). Trimming stripped 4 bases from V and 7 bases from J, with 7 bases between. The CDR3 extends over 11 amino acids. This CDR3 is CASSSVLEAFF. CDR3 coding DNA: TGTGCCAGCAGTTCAGTTCTTGAAGCTTTCTTT.

This clone was counted a few times. This chain links TRBV4-1 with TRBJ2-3; TRBD2 aligns across 8 bases. Per germline, CDR1 MGHRA and CDR2 YSYEKL. The CDR3 totals 21 residues. V trimming: 0 bases; J trimming: 6 bases; junction bases outside the gene matches: 23. The CDR3 coding sequence is TGCGCCAGCAGCCAAGATCGTTTACGGCTGATAGCGGGGTCGCTGGGGGATACGCAGTATTTT. Protein product: CASSQDRLRLIAGSLGDTQYF.

The chain recombines TRBV5-5 with TRBJ1-6, with D possibly TRBD1 on 5 matching bases. CDR3 length equals 15 residues. Trimming left V 0 bases short and J 10 bases short, with 14 bases between. The germline V gene encodes CDR1 SGHKS and CDR2 YYEKEE (reference sequence). The DNA of the CDR3 is TGTGCCAGCAGCTTGGACGGGGGAGGGAGCTCACCCCTCCACTTT. Its translation is CASSLDGGGSSPLHF. The full variable domain, completed using reference TRBV5-5 and TRBJ1-6, is DAGVTQSPTHLIKTRGQQVTLRCSPISGHKSVSWYQQVLGQGPQFIFQYYEKEERGRGNFPDRFSARQFPNYSSELNVNALLLGDSALYLCASSLDGGGSSPLHFGNGTRLTVT.